The 25 T cell receptor beta chains in this list originate from one sample, sequenced in a study of read filtering for tumor transcriptome and immune sequencing. From 300 to 400 ng of RNA, a library with molecular barcoded alpha/delta and beta/gamma adaptors was made. Using its own MiXCR run on the reads, TCRdb lists one record per CDR3 protein. The table has tens of thousands of distinct CDR3 sequences, 20% seen once. The sequenced material came from a population of CD138-negative cells sorted from bone marrow. The receptors here all came from a donor aged 40 or over with multiple myeloma.

This clonotype was observed many times. A read error may account for a junction end that differs from germline. The chain recombines TRBV14 with TRBJ2-1; 9 bases match TRBD2. CDR3 length: 13 residues. Germline V lookup: CDR1 SGHDN, CDR2 FVKESK. The CDR3 DNA follows: TGTGCCAGCAGCCCGGGACTAGCTACGACGTCGATCTTC. Its protein is CASSPGLATTSIF.

There are many counts of this clonotype. The junction departs from the called germline gene at one end, perhaps through a read error. The chain links TRBV7-3 to TRBJ2-2, with a possible D match to TRBD2 (6 bases). The CDR3 sequence is 15 residues long. Germline V gene data show CDR1 as SGHTA and CDR2 as FQGTGA. Written as DNA, the CDR3 is TGTGCCAGCAGCCATAGCGGACCGAATACCGGGGAGCTGTTTTTT. Translation: CASSHSGPNTGELFF.

The sample holds many counts of this clonotype. The genes are TRBV12-3 or TRBV12-4 and TRBJ2-3; no clear D. CDR3 length: 12 residues. The ends were cut back, 4 bases at V and 2 bases at J, with 4 bases in the middle. This CDR3 is CASSSYTDTQYF. CDR3 in DNA: TGTGCCAGCAGTTCCTACACAGATACGCAGTATTTT.

With respect to this clonotype: A far larger clone lies a single base away; this is likely a read error. The chain carries TRBV7-9 and TRBJ2-1; 8 positions agree with TRBD2. The CDR3 is 17 amino acids. Germline lookup yields CDR1 SEHNR and CDR2 FQNEAQ (reference sequence). V lost 1 base and J lost 6; bases outside the gene matches: 11. CDR3 residues: CASSLGPGGAEGNEQFF. The CDR3 DNA reads as TGTGCCAGCAGCTTAGGGCCGGGGGGGGCCGAGGGCAATGAGCAGTTCTTC.

Comments on this clonotype: It is likely a read error, because the conserved phenylalanine at the end of the CDR3 is missing. This CDR3 is CASSGRGLNQPQHS. The CDR3 DNA follows: TGTGCCAGTAGCGGCAGGGGGCTCAATCAGCCCCAGCATTCT. The chain is built from TRBV19 and TRBJ1-5, with 8 bases matching TRBD1. This CDR3 region has 14 residues. J was trimmed by 3 bases and V by 6 bases; bases with no gene match: 4. In germline, CDR1 is LNHDA, CDR2 SQIVND (reference sequence).

This clonotype was counted between two and nine times. A much larger clone sits a single nucleotide away, making a read error possible. The rearrangement uses TRBV28 and TRBJ1-1; D unclear. Germline V gives CDR1 MDHEN, CDR2 SYDVKM. V lost 8 bases and J 0 bases, leaving 13 bases between the germline ends. There are 14 residues in the CDR3. The CDR3 reads CASGSRRMNTEAFF. CDR3 nucleotide sequence: TGTGCCAGCGGTTCCAGACGCATGAACACTGAAGCTTTCTTT.

This clonotype appeared many times. The chain has TRBV12-3 or TRBV12-4 and TRBJ2-1; the D is unclear. Deletions cut 4 bases from V and 6 bases from J, with 4 bases between. The CDR3 spans 11 residues. The CDR3 coding sequence is TGTGCCAGCAGTTCATTCAATGAGCAGTTCTTC. This codes for CASSSFNEQFF.

Notes on this clonotype: One junction end does not reproduce the germline sequence, and a read error may be involved. V and J are TRBV3-1 and TRBJ2-7; possible D gene TRBD1, 7 bases. The germline V gene has CDR1 LGHDT and CDR2 YNNKEL (reference sequence). This CDR3 has 15 amino acids. CDR3 coding DNA: TGTGCCAGCTGCCAAGTAGGGGGGACAGCCTACGAGCAGTACTTC. Protein product: CASCQVGGTAYEQYF.

This clonotype was counted between two and nine times. This chain connects TRBV5-8 to TRBJ2-5; 11 bases agree with TRBD1. CDR1 SGHTS and CDR2 YDEGEE come from the germline V gene. J lost 5 bases, V lost 1 base, and 7 bases had no gene match. This CDR3 spans 16 amino acids. CDR3 sequence (DNA): TGTGCCAGCAGCTTGAGTGGGACAGGGGGAACGGAGACCCAGTACTTC. Amino acids: CASSLSGTGGTETQYF.

This clonotype was seen repeatedly, ten times or more. The rearrangement links TRBV28 to TRBJ2-5, with TRBD2 as a possible D gene (5 bases). V was trimmed by 2 bases and J by 2 bases, leaving 9 bases between them. Looked up from germline, CDR1 is MDHEN and CDR2 is SYDVKM. The CDR3 length is 14 residues. DNA for the CDR3: TGTGCCAGCAGTTTAGAGGGCCAGCAAGAGACCCAGTACTTC. Its protein product is CASSLEGQQETQYF.

Notes on this clonotype: This likely reflects a read error, since a far larger clone is one base away. The chain combines TRBV5-4 with TRBJ2-1; a weak D match, TRBD1 (5 bases). Germline V CDR1 and CDR2: SGHNT, YYREEE (reference sequence). The CDR3 length is 15 residues. CDR3 protein: CASSLGDRGSDERFF. CDR3 in DNA: TGTGCCAGCAGCTTGGGGGATAGGGGCTCCGATGAGCGGTTCTTC.

Ten or more counts support this clonotype. This chain connects TRBV6-2 or TRBV6-3 to TRBJ2-3; D is undetermined. Trimming took 7 bases from V and 4 from J, leaving 18 bases between them. Germline values: CDR1 MNHEY, CDR2 SVGEGT. The CDR3 is 15 amino acids. The CDR3 nucleotides are TGTGCCAGCACCCTATCTGGGGTCCTCCCAGATACGCAGTATTTT. This gives the protein CASTLSGVLPDTQYF.

J is TRBJ1-1 and V is TRBV29-1; no clear D. CDR3 length equals 10 residues. Trimming left V 7 bases short and J 6 bases short, with 9 bases between. Germline CDR1 reads SQVTM; CDR2 reads ANQGSEA. The CDR3 DNA follows: TGCAGCGGTGAGGACGCTGAAGCTTTCTTT. Translated, it gives CSGEDAEAFF.

Ten or more counts support this clonotype. The rearrangement links TRBV29-1 to TRBJ1-5, with a tentative D call TRBD1 (5 bases). Germline V CDR1 and CDR2: SQVTM, ANQGSEA. Trimming left V 3 bases short and J 5 bases short, with 11 bases between. The CDR3 is 13 amino acids. Written as DNA, the CDR3 is TGCAGCGTTGAGGGAGGGGATGATCAGCCCCAGCATTTT. Translating it yields CSVEGGDDQPQHF.

A few counts support this clonotype. A much more abundant neighbour one base away suggests this may be a read error. The gene calls are TRBV4-1 and TRBJ2-1; D ambiguous. V was clipped by 8 bases and J by 5 bases, with 16 bases between them. The germline gives CDR1 MGHRA, CDR2 YSYEKL. This CDR3 region has 14 residues. This CDR3 reads CASSQARNNNEQFF. CDR3 coding DNA: TGCGCCAGCTCCCAGGCCCGCAATAACAATGAGCAGTTCTTC.

This clonotype ranks as medium-sized. This rearrangement joins TRBV3-1 to TRBJ2-7; TRBD2 agrees at 14 bases. The CDR3 is 19 residues long. J was trimmed by 6 bases and V by 2 bases; bases with no gene match: 15. Germline-derived CDR1 and CDR2 are LGHDT and YNNKEL (reference sequence). The CDR3 reads CASSQSGTSGSRVLGEQYF. In DNA, the CDR3 is TGTGCCAGCAGCCAATCCGGGACTAGCGGGAGCCGTGTTCTGGGCGAGCAGTACTTC.

Of note for this clonotype: At one boundary the junction diverges from the germline segment, which might be a read error. The V gene is TRBV4-2, the J gene TRBJ2-1; TRBD2 matches at 14 bases. The CDR3 covers 16 residues. The germline V gene encodes CDR1 LGHNA and CDR2 YNFKEQ. The CDR3 region has the DNA TGTGCCAGCAGCTTGTTTGGACTAGCGGGAGGTAGTGAGCAGCTCTTC. It is translated as CASSLFGLAGGSEQLF.

Many counts were recorded for this clonotype. J is TRBJ2-1 and V is TRBV2; a possible D gene is TRBD1 (6 bases). Trimming pared 5 bases from V and 0 bases from J, leaving 11 bases between. This CDR3 is built from 15 residues. Germline-derived CDR1 and CDR2 are SNHLY and FYNNEI. The CDR3 DNA reads as TGTGCCAGCAGTTCCGGGACAATCTCCTACAATGAGCAGTTCTTC. It yields the protein CASSSGTISYNEQFF.

This clonotype has a count of ten or more. The rearrangement uses TRBV29-1 and TRBJ2-1; 10 bases fit TRBD1. The CDR3 covers 13 residues. Germline CDR1 SQVTM, CDR2 ANQGSEA. Trimming took 6 bases from V and 9 from J; bases not matched to a gene: 8. In DNA form, the CDR3 reads TGCAGCGTCAGGACAGGGGGGGACACTGAGCAGTTCTTC. Protein sequence: CSVRTGGDTEQFF.

This clonotype was observed a handful of times. The V gene is TRBV15, the J gene TRBJ1-1; 7 bases are shared with TRBD1. V dropped 4 bases and J dropped 2; count of bases not matched to a gene: 4. CDR3 length: 14 residues. Per the germline V gene, CDR1 is LNHNV and CDR2 is YYDKDF (reference sequence). In nucleotides, the CDR3 is TGTGCCACCAGCACCCGACAGGGTAACACTGAAGCTTTCTTT. It codes for CATSTRQGNTEAFF.

In this sample, this clonotype is medium-sized. V usage is TRBV7-3 and J usage is TRBJ2-1; TRBD2 agrees at 7 bases. The germline gives CDR1 SGHTA, CDR2 FQGTGA. Losses at the gene ends were 2 bases for V and 5 bases for J; bases not matched to a gene: 6. The CDR3 runs 15 residues. The chain's CDR3 is CASSLLASGNNEQFF. CDR3 nucleotides: TGTGCCAGCAGCTTATTGGCTAGCGGAAACAATGAGCAGTTCTTC.

In its sample, this clonotype was seen many times. The chain has TRBV2 and TRBJ2-3, with 11 positions matching TRBD2. CDR3 size: 16 residues. J lost 0 bases, V lost 5 bases, and 4 bases had no gene match. Germline V gene sequence: CDR1 SNHLY, CDR2 FYNNEI. CDR3 protein: CASSSRTSGSTDTQYF. The DNA for the CDR3 is TGTGCCAGCAGTTCCCGGACTAGCGGGAGCACAGATACGCAGTATTTT. Full variable domain (remainder filled in from reference TRBV2 and TRBJ2-3): EPEVTQTPSHQVTQMGQEVILRCVPISNHLYFYWYRQILGQKVEFLVSFYNNEISEKSEIFDDQFSVERPDGSNFTLKIRSTKLEDSAMYFCASSSRTSGSTDTQYFGPGTRLTVL.

This clonotype was observed at least ten times. DNA of the CDR3: TGTGCCAGCAGTTACACGATTGGGACAGGGGGCAATGAGCAGTTCTTC. It encodes CASSYTIGTGGNEQFF. V and J are TRBV6-6 and TRBJ2-1; 11 positions agree with TRBD1. The CDR3 consists of 16 residues. Germline CDR1 MNHNY, CDR2 SVGAGI (reference sequence). Trimming took 2 bases from V and 6 from J; bases not matched to a gene: 6.

Concerning this clonotype itself: The junction departs from germline at one end; a sequencing error may be responsible. The chain is built from TRBV7-2 and TRBJ2-1; D not certain. Looked up from germline, CDR1 is SGHTA and CDR2 is FQGNSA. CDR3 length equals 12 residues. The CDR3 DNA follows: TGTGCCAGCTGCTTAGTCCGTACTCGTCAGTTCTTC. It is translated as CASCLVRTRQFF.

A word on this clonotype: A much more abundant neighbour one base away suggests this may be a read error. J is TRBJ1-2 and V is TRBV28; tentatively, D is TRBD1 (5 bases). The V and J ends lost 6 bases and 7 bases respectively, with 15 bases between them. This CDR3 has 13 residues. The V gene's germline CDR1 is MDHEN and CDR2 SYDVKM. In DNA form, the CDR3 reads TGTGCCAGCAGAACAGGCCAGGGCGCTGGCTACACCTTC. Encoded protein: CASRTGQGAGYTF.